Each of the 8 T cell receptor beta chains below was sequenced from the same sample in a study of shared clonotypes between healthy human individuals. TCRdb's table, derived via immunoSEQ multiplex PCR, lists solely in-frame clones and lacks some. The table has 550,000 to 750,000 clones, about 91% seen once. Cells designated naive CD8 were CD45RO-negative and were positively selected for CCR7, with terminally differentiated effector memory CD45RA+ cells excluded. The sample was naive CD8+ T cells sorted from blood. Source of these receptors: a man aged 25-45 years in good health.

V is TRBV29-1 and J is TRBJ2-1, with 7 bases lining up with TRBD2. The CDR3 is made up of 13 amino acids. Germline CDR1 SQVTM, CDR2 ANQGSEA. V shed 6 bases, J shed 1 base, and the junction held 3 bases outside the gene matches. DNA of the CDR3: TGCAGCGTGGGGGGGAGTTCCTACAATGAGCAGTTCTTC. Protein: CSVGGSSYNEQFF.

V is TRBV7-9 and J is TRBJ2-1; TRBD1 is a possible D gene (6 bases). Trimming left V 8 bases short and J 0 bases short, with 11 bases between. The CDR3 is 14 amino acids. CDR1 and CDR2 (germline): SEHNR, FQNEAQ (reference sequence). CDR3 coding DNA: TGTGCCAGCGTACAGGGTGCCTCCTACAATGAGCAGTTCTTC. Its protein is CASVQGASYNEQFF.

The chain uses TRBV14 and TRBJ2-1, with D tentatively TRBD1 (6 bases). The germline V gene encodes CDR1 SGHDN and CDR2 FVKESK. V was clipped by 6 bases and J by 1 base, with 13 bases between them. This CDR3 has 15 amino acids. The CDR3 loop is CASSLQGGSYNEQFF. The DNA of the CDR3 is TGTGCCAGCAGTTTACAGGGTGGATCCTACAATGAGCAGTTCTTC. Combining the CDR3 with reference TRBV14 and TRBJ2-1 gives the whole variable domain EAGVTQFPSHSVIEKGQTVTLRCDPISGHDNLYWYRRVMGKEIKFLLHFVKESKQDESGMPNNRFLAERTGGTYSTLKVQPAELEDSGVYFCASSLQGGSYNEQFFGPGTRLTVL.

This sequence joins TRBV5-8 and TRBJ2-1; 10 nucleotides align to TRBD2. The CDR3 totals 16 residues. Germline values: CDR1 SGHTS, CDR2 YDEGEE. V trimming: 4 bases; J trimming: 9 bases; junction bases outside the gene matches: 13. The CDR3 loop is CASSEPSGSTRGEQFF. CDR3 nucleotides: TGTGCCAGCAGCGAGCCTAGCGGGAGTACCCGAGGTGAGCAGTTCTTC.

The CDR3 is CASTFLFAEAFF. CDR3 DNA: TGTGCCAGCACCTTCCTGTTCGCTGAAGCTTTCTTT. V usage is TRBV7-9 and J usage is TRBJ1-1; D is undetermined. CDR3 length equals 12 residues. Germline assignment: CDR1 SEHNR and CDR2 FQNEAQ (reference sequence). Trimming stripped 7 bases from V and 6 bases from J, with 12 bases between.

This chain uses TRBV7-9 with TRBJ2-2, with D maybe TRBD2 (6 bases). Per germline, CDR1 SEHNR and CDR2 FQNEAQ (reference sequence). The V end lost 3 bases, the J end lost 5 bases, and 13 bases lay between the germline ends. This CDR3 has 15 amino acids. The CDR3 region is CASSFPGEQTGELFF. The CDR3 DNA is TGTGCCAGCAGCTTCCCGGGAGAGCAAACCGGGGAGCTGTTTTTT.

The CDR3 loop reads CASSGDRLNNEKLFF. The CDR3 region has the DNA TGTGCCAGCAGTGGCGACAGGCTGAATAATGAAAAACTGTTTTTT. The rearrangement links TRBV2 to TRBJ1-4; a weak D match, TRBD1 (6 bases). The CDR3 length is 15 residues. The germline V gene has CDR1 SNHLY and CDR2 FYNNEI. Trimming took off 4 bases at V and 4 bases at J, with 13 bases between the two ends.

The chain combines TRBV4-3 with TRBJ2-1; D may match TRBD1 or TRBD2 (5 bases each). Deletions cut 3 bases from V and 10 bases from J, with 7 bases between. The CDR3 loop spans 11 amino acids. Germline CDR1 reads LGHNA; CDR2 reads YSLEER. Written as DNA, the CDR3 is TGCGCCAGCAGCCAGGGACCGGAGCAGTTCTTC. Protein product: CASSQGPEQFF.